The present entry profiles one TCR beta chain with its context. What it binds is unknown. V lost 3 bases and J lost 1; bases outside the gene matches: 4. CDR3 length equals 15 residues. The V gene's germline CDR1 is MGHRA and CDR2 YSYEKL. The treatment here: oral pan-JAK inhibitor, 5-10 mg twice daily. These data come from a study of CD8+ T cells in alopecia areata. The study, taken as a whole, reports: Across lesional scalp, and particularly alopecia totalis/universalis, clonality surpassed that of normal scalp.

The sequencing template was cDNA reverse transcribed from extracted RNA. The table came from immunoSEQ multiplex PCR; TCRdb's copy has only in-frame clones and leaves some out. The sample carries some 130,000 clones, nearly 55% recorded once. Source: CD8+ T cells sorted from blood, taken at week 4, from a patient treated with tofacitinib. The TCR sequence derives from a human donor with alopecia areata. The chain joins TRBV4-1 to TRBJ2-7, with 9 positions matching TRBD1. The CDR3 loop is CASSQLDRGSYEQYF. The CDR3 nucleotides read TGCGCCAGCAGCCAGCTGGACAGGGGTTCCTACGAGCAGTACTTC.